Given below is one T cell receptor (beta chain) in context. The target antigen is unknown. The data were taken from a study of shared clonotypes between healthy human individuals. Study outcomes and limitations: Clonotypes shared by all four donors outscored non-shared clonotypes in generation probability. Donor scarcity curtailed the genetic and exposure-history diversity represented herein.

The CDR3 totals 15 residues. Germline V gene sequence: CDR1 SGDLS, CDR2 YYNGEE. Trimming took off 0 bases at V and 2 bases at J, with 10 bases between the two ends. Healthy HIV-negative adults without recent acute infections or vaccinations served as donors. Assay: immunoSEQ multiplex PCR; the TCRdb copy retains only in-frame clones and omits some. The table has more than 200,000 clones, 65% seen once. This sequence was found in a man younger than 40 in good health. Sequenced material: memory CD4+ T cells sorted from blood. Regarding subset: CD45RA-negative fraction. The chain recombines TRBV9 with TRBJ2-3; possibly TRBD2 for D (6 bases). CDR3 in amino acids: CASSVAGVPTDTQYF. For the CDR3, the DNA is TGTGCCAGCAGCGTAGCGGGAGTCCCCACAGATACGCAGTATTTT.